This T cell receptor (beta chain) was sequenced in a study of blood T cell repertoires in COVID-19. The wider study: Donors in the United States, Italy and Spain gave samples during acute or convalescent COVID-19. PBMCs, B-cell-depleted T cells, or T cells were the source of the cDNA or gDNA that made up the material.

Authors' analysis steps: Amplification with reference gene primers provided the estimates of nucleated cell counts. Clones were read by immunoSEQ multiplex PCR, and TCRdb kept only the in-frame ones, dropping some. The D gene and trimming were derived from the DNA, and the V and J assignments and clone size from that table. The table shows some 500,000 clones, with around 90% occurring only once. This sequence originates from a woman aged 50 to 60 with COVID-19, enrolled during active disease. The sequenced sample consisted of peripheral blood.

CDR3 coding DNA: TGTGCCAGCAGCCAAGATTTGGGGAGGGTCTACGAGCAGTACTTC. Amino acids: CASSQDLGRVYEQYF. J is TRBJ2-7 and V is TRBV3-1 (or the pseudogene TRBV3-2); TRBD2 aligns across 7 bases. Germline trimming cut 0 bases from V and 3 bases from J; bases unmatched to any gene: 5. From germline, CDR1 is LGHDT and CDR2 YNNKEL (reference sequence). The CDR3 is 15 amino acids.